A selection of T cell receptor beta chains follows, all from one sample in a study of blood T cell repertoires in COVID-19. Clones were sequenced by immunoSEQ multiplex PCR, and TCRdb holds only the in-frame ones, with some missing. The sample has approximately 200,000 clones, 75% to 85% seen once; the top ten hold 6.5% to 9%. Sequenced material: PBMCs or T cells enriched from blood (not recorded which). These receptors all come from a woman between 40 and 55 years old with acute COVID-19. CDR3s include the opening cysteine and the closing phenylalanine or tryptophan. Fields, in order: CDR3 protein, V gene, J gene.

CAWSSGTASYEQYF	TRBV30	TRBJ2-7
CASSWTSGRGETQYF	TRBV5-1	TRBJ2-5
CAISGGRTEAFF	TRBV10-3	TRBJ1-1
CASSQSRALANTGELFF	TRBV3-1/TRBV3-2	TRBJ2-2
CASSLGGSSPLHF	TRBV28	TRBJ1-6
CANSDREKMVEKLFF	TRBV2	TRBJ1-4
CAWSKGQGKTDTQYF	TRBV30	TRBJ2-3
CASSQVAGGGYEQYF	TRBV3-1/TRBV3-2	TRBJ2-7
CASSNAGSRGQPQHF	TRBV19	TRBJ1-5
CASSSTTGAYEQYF	TRBV7-8	TRBJ2-7
CASSEDRGRDTQYF	TRBV10-1	TRBJ2-3
CASSLGGADTQYF	TRBV7-2	TRBJ2-3
CASSLSLGEYTEAFF	TRBV5-1	TRBJ1-1
CASSIRGLNTEAFF	TRBV6-5	TRBJ1-1
CASRQGAYNEQFF	TRBV19	TRBJ2-1
CSVGGGDSNQPQHF	TRBV29-1	TRBJ1-5
CASSVGGSTNTEAFF	TRBV9	TRBJ1-1
CASSSAGGLEQYF	TRBV27	TRBJ2-7
CASQPGQGYYGYTF	TRBV10-2	TRBJ1-2
CASSMRESGANVLTF	TRBV19	TRBJ2-6
CASSRTGTFYGYTF	TRBV7-9	TRBJ1-2
CASSHPSAGGTYEQYF	TRBV4-1	TRBJ2-7
CASSVATTANTIYF	TRBV9	TRBJ1-3